The T cell receptor beta chain under discussion was sequenced for a study of CD8+ T cells in alopecia areata. The wider study: Treated patients swallowed 5 to 10 mg of oral tofacitinib twice daily. The study gave tofacitinib for 6 to 18 months, then 6 months off drug.

After isolation, RNA underwent reverse transcription to generate cDNA as the sequencing template. Here immunoSEQ multiplex PCR was the method, and the copy in TCRdb shows in-frame clones only, minus some. The sample consists of approximately 9,800 clones, about 67% of them appearing once. This clone was recorded a few times. Trimming at V came to 2 bases and at J to 1 base, leaving 3 bases not matched to a gene. CDR3 size: 15 residues. CDR1 SGHRS and CDR2 YFSETQ come from the germline V gene. From alopecia areata patients, lesional scalp punch biopsies and peripheral blood were collected. The sequenced sample was skin. This clonotype was obtained from a human donor with alopecia areata. This sequence joins TRBV5-1 and TRBJ2-5, with 9 bases matching TRBD1. CDR3 sequence reads: CASSFVGQGQETQYF. In nucleotides, the CDR3 is TGCGCCAGCAGCTTCGTGGGACAGGGCCAAGAGACCCAGTACTTC.